The sequence of this T cell receptor beta chain was determined in a study of early T cells in non-severe SARS-CoV-2 infection. There are a few counts of this clonotype. From germline, CDR1 is SGHNT and CDR2 YENEEA. The V segment lost 1 base and the J segment 1 base; nucleotides outside the gene matches: 7. The CDR3 consists of 17 residues. TCRdb passed the 5' RACE reads through MiXCR, listing each CDR3 protein once. This table holds 70,000 to 90,000 distinct CDR3 sequences, 9.5% to 15% found once. Sequenced material: whole blood. This receptor was obtained from an adult who was a healthcare worker with PCR-confirmed SARS-CoV-2 infection or an uninfected control (not recorded which). The chain recombines TRBV11-3 with TRBJ2-1, with 7 bases matching TRBD2. Here the CDR3 reads CASSLGGRASSYNEQFF. The CDR3 coding sequence is TGTGCCAGCAGCTTAGGTGGGAGGGCCTCGTCCTACAATGAGCAGTTCTTC.